These T cell receptor beta chains were read from a single sample in a study of cytomegalovirus exposure and HLA in healthy donors. Repertoires were generated with immunoSEQ multiplex PCR, while TCRdb's copy carries only in-frame clones and drops some. The sample shows 77,000 or so clones, around 84% of them seen only once. The specimen sequenced was PBMCs. The source is a man in his sixties or seventies in good health and CMV-seropositive. CDR3s include the opening cysteine and the closing phenylalanine or tryptophan.

>TRBJ2-2|TRBV5-1
CASSSGQGTGELFF
>TRBJ1-3|TRBV4-3
CASSQAGGNSGNTIYF
>TRBJ1-6|TRBV21-1
CASSTGQGSNSPLHF
>TRBJ2-7|TRBV6-1
CASSTERGPSYEQYF
>TRBJ2-3|TRBV4-1
CASSQDRVADTQYF
>TRBJ1-1|TRBV10-3
CAISESPMNTEAFF
>TRBJ2-7|TRBV6-5
CASSSAGLPYEQYF
>TRBJ2-1|TRBV4-3
CASSQGGDLWGEQFF
>TRBJ1-4|TRBV5-1
CASRFTGQATNEKLFF
>TRBJ2-5|TRBV4-1
CASSQDGLRGGETQYF
>TRBJ1-2|TRBV5-4
CASSQDTNYGYTF
>TRBJ2-3|TRBV7-9
CASSLEMVQGKTDTQYF
>TRBJ2-1|TRBV5-1
CASSPRGNSYNEQFF
>TRBJ1-1|TRBV5-1
CASRILGGITEAFF
>TRBJ2-1|TRBV7-2
CASSLASGSGYEQFF
>TRBJ2-5|TRBV5-1
CASSLGQIGETQYF
>TRBJ2-5|TRBV6-4
CASSPQGLEETQYF
>TRBJ2-7|TRBV10-3
CAISGSSGGRRGEQYF
>TRBJ2-2|TRBV7-3
CASSLSLDRGRAGELFF
>TRBJ2-7|TRBV7-8
CASSPPPGRGYEQYF
>TRBJ2-7|TRBV25-1
CASAGQGYEQYF
>TRBJ2-7|TRBV11-2
CASSALRYEQYF
>TRBJ2-5|TRBV7-9
CASTGQGAGETQYF
>TRBJ2-3|TRBV29-1
CSVEETGEDTQYF
>TRBJ2-2|TRBV7-2
CASSLETGPRELFF
>TRBJ1-1|TRBV6-6
CASSPQGVTAFF
>TRBJ1-4|TRBV4-1
CASSQRGGADEKLFF
>TRBJ2-1|TRBV7-9
CASSLQATSYNEQFF
>TRBJ1-4|TRBV5-1
CASSYRGANEKLFF
>TRBJ2-7|TRBV7-7
CASSSGQPPYEQYF
>TRBJ2-3|TRBV5-6
CASSLQLTDTQYF
>TRBJ2-7|TRBV6-6
CASRRLGDMGEQYF
>TRBJ2-2|TRBV6-4
CASRPHTTTGELFF
>TRBJ2-2|TRBV18
CASRGGAVHTGELFF
>TRBJ2-5|TRBV6-1
CASSPSWTRAETQYF
>TRBJ2-5|TRBV5-4
CASSRPGGGETQYF
>TRBJ1-1|TRBV5-1
CASSLGQPQTEAFF